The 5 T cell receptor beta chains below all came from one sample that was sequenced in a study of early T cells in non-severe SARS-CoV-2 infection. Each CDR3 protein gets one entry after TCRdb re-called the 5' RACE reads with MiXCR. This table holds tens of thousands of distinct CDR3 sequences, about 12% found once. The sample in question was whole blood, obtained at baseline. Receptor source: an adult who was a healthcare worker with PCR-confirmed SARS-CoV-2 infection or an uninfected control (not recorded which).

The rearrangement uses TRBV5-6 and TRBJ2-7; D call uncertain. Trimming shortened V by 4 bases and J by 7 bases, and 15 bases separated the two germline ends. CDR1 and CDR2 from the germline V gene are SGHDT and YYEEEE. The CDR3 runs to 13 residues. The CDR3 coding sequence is TGTGCCAGCAGCAGTACGAGCCTACGGGAGCAGTACTTC. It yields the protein CASSSTSLREQYF.

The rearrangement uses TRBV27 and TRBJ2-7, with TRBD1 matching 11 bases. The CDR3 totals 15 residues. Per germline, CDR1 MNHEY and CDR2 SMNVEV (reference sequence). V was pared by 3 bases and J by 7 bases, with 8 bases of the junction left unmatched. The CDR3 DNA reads TGTGCCAGCAGTTTTTCTTTCGGGACAGGGGGAGAGCAGTACTTC. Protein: CASSFSFGTGGEQYF.

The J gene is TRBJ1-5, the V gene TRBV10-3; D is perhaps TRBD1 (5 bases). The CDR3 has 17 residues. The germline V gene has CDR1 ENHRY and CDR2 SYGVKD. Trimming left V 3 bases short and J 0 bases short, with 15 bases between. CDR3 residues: CAISENTGRYSNQPQHF. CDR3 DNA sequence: TGTGCCATCAGTGAAAATACAGGCCGTTATAGCAATCAGCCCCAGCATTTT.

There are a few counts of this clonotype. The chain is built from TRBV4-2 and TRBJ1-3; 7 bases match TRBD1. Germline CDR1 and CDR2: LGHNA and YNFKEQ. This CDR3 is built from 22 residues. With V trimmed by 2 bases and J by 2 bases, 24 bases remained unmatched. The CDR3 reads CASSQQGSEDRPLSRPGNTIYF. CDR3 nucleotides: TGTGCCAGCAGCCAACAAGGCTCTGAGGACAGGCCGTTAAGTCGCCCTGGAAACACCATATATTTT.

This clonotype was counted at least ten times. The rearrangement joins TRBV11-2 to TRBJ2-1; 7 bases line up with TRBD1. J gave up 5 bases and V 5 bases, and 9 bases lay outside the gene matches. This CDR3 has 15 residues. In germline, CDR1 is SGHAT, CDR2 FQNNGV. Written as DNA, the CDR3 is TGTGCCAGCAGCACATTGACAGGGTGGAACAATGAGCAGTTCTTC. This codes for CASSTLTGWNNEQFF.